Shown below are 4 T cell receptor beta chains from a single sample sequenced in a study of cytomegalovirus exposure and HLA in healthy donors. 60 Vbeta and 13 Jbeta primers were used in PCR. Generated by immunoSEQ multiplex PCR, the TCRdb table keeps only in-frame clones and is missing some. The data hold about 160,000 clones, with around 85% observed a single time. The sample taken for sequencing was PBMCs. The source is a man aged 35 to 55 in good health and CMV-seronegative.

Notes on this clone: At one end, the junction sequence differs from germline, possibly due to a read error. This chain uses TRBV18 with TRBJ2-7, with TRBD2 as a possible D gene (5 bases). Looked up from germline, CDR1 is KGHSH and CDR2 is LQKENI. CDR3 length: 15 amino acids. CDR3 region: CTSSQRTLSSYEQYF. CDR3 coding DNA: TGTACCAGCTCACAACGGACTCTAAGCTCCTACGAGCAGTACTTC.

V is TRBV5-4 and J is TRBJ1-3; 9 nucleotides match TRBD1. V was pared by 4 bases and J by 4 bases, with 6 bases of the junction left unmatched. Germline values: CDR1 SGHNT, CDR2 YYREEE (reference sequence). The length of the CDR3 is 15 residues. The CDR3 reads CASSIQGAPGNTIYF. CDR3 coding DNA: TGTGCCAGCAGCATACAGGGGGCGCCCGGAAACACCATATATTTT.

This rearrangement joins TRBV11-2 to TRBJ1-6, with TRBD1 as a possible D gene (6 bases). The CDR3 runs to 16 residues. The V end was cut by 5 bases, the J end by 5 bases, with 16 bases between. Germline-derived CDR1 and CDR2 are SGHAT and FQNNGV. Here the CDR3 DNA reads TGTGCCAGCAGCCTTAGCCTAACAGGGAATAATTCACCCCTCCACTTT. Its protein is CASSLSLTGNNSPLHF.

In DNA, the CDR3 is TGTGCCAGCAGCCGGCAGGGGGCTGGTGAAAAACTGTTTTTT. Its protein product is CASSRQGAGEKLFF. The rearrangement joins TRBV14 to TRBJ1-4, with 8 bases matching TRBD1. Germline V gene data show CDR1 as SGHDN and CDR2 as FVKESK. The V gene end was trimmed by 4 bases and the J gene end by 7 bases; junction bases not matched to a gene: 5. The CDR3 has 14 amino acids.